The present T cell receptor beta chain was sequenced within a study of blood T cell repertoires in COVID-19. Across the whole study: COVID-19 samples from acute and convalescent phases originated in the United States, Italy and Spain. The analysed material was cDNA or gDNA that came from T cells, B-cell-depleted T cells, or PBMCs.

Germline lookup yields CDR1 SNHLY and CDR2 FYNNEI. Trimming took 0 bases from V and 2 from J, leaving 13 bases between them. The CDR3 contains 16 residues. This clone was detected only once. The authors' processing: It was from reference gene primer amplification that nucleated cell counts were estimated. Generated by immunoSEQ multiplex PCR, the TCRdb table keeps only in-frame clones and is missing some. The V and J calls and clone size are taken from that table; D and trimming were inferred from the DNA. Of about 200,000 clones in the sample, around 85% were seen once. This TCR was recovered from a woman in her forties or fifties with acute or convalescent COVID-19. Material for sequencing was peripheral blood. The V and J genes are TRBV2 and TRBJ2-5; D uncertain. The CDR3: CASSEALGKPQETQYF. In nucleotides, the CDR3 is TGTGCCAGCAGTGAAGCGCTGGGCAAGCCACAAGAGACCCAGTACTTC.